This T cell receptor beta chain was sequenced for a study of blood T cell repertoires in COVID-19. Study-level information: Nucleic acid was either cDNA or gDNA, and it came from T cells, B-cell-depleted T cells, or PBMCs.

Trimming took off 0 bases at V and 0 bases at J, with 18 bases between the two ends. The CDR3 runs to 19 residues. Germline loops: CDR1 MGHRA, CDR2 YSYEKL. Clinical histories supplied by participants themselves formed the basis of cohort assignment. The study recruited exposed participants who had met a COVID-19 case within 2 weeks before entry. How the authors handled the data: By means of reference gene primer amplification, nucleated cell counts were estimated. Measured with immunoSEQ multiplex PCR; TCRdb has only the in-frame clones, and not every one. The V and J calls and clone size come from that table; D and trimming were worked out from the DNA. The sample yields approximately 250,000 clones, under 95% seen once.

The chain joins TRBV4-1 to TRBJ2-1; D is unclear. The sequencing input was PBMCs or T cells enriched from blood (not recorded which). The clonotype was recovered from a man aged 40-49 years who had been exposed to COVID-19. CDR3 nucleotide sequence: TGCGCCAGCAGCCAAGATCTGCAAGACTCGATCTTCTCCTACAATGAGCAGTTCTTC. Its protein product is CASSQDLQDSIFSYNEQFF.